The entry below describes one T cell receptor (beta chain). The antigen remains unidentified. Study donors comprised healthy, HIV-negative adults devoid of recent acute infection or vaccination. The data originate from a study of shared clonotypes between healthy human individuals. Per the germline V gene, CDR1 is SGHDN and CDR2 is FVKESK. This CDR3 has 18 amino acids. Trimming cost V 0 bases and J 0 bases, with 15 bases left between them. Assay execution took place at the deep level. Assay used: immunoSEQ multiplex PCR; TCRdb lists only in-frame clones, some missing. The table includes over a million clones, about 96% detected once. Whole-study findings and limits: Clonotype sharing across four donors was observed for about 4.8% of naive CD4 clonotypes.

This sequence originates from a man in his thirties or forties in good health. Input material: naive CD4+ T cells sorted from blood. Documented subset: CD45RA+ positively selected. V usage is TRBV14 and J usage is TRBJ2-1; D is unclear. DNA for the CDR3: TGTGCCAGCAGCCAAGATAGGTCAGGCTTTCACTCCTACAATGAGCAGTTCTTC. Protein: CASSQDRSGFHSYNEQFF.